The 8 T cell receptor beta chains presented below share a single source sample, sequenced in a study of T cells in Graves' hyperthyroidism and ophthalmopathy. Amplification of TCR beta CDR3 regions used RNA as the template. First-round RT-PCR with HTBI primers amplified the TCR CDR3 region. TCRdb reanalysed the multiplex PCR reads using MiXCR and keeps one entry per CDR3 protein. The table records about 600,000 distinct CDR3 sequences, 12% to 15% of them present only once. Sequencing was carried out using blood. The receptors were gathered from a woman younger than 30 with Graves' ophthalmopathy.

This clonotype was observed at least ten times. The gene calls are TRBV27 and TRBJ1-2; D is undetermined. The V end lost 1 base, the J end lost 0 bases, and 9 bases lay between the germline ends. The CDR3 sequence is 15 residues long. CDR1 is MNHEY and CDR2 is SMNVEV in the germline V gene (reference sequence). CDR3 bases: TGTGCCAGCAGTTTATTCTCAGCCTCTAACTATGGCTACACCTTC. Protein product: CASSLFSASNYGYTF.

This clonotype appeared many times. The chain joins TRBV7-2 to TRBJ1-1; 8 bases line up with TRBD1. Germline-derived CDR1 and CDR2 are SGHTA and FQGNSA. After removal of 1 base from V and 0 bases from J, the junction contained 7 bases not matched to a gene. This CDR3 contains 17 residues. This CDR3 reads CASSLDYAGGMNTEAFF. The CDR3 bases are TGTGCCAGCAGCTTAGATTATGCAGGGGGCATGAACACTGAAGCTTTCTTT.

This clonotype occurred many times. The chain carries TRBV6-2 or TRBV6-3 and TRBJ2-1, with 7 bases matching TRBD2. This CDR3 is 15 amino acids long. The germline V gene has CDR1 MNHEY and CDR2 SVGEGT. After removal of 2 bases from V and 4 bases from J, the junction contained 5 bases not matched to a gene. For the CDR3, the DNA is TGTGCCAGCAGTTACGCGTCTAGCGGATACAATGAGCAGTTCTTC. Translating gives CASSYASSGYNEQFF.

The chain employs TRBV4-2 and TRBJ2-1; TRBD2 agrees at 11 bases. This CDR3 contains 17 residues. Germline loops: CDR1 LGHNA, CDR2 YNFKEQ. The V and J ends lost 0 bases and 1 base, in that order; junction bases with no gene match: 2. The CDR3 sequence: CASSQDRLAGSYNEQFF. In nucleotides, the CDR3 is TGTGCCAGCAGCCAAGACCGACTAGCGGGATCCTACAATGAGCAGTTCTTC.

This clonotype was observed at least ten times. The chain uses TRBV5-8 and TRBJ2-7, with 10 bases aligning to TRBD1. Germline CDR1 is SGHTS and CDR2 is YDEGEE. The CDR3 contains 14 residues. The trim removed 4 bases at V and 2 bases at J, leaving 3 bases unmatched. The CDR3 DNA is TGTGCCAGCAGCAAAGGGACAGGGGCCTACGAGCAGTACTTC. It translates to CASSKGTGAYEQYF.

This clonotype appeared many times. The chain couples TRBV20-1 to TRBJ1-2; no firm D call. V shed 0 bases and J shed 4 bases, with 15 bases lying between them. CDR1 and CDR2 from the germline V gene are DFQATT and SNEGSKA (reference sequence). This CDR3 has 15 amino acids. The CDR3 DNA reads TGCAGTGCTAGAGATAGTTCGGCGGACCTCTATGGCTACACCTTC. This encodes CSARDSSADLYGYTF.

This clonotype was found many times. This chain joins TRBV28 and TRBJ2-1, with a weak D call TRBD2 (6 bases). Between the trimmed V and J ends, which lost 11 bases and 9 bases, there was a span of 11 bases. CDR3 length: 10 amino acids. Germline CDR1 reads MDHEN; CDR2 reads SYDVKM. CDR3 nucleotides: TGTGCCTCTGGAGGGGCTGAGCAGTTCTTC. Translated: CASGGAEQFF.

The genes are TRBV9 and TRBJ2-7; 10 nucleotides match TRBD2. The junction had 0 bases not matched to a gene; V was cut back by 0 bases and J by 3 bases. There are 14 residues in the CDR3. The germline CDR1 and CDR2 sequences are SGDLS and YYNGEE. The CDR3 DNA is TGTGCCAGCAGCGTAGGACTAGCGGGCTACGAGCAGTACTTC. This translates into CASSVGLAGYEQYF.